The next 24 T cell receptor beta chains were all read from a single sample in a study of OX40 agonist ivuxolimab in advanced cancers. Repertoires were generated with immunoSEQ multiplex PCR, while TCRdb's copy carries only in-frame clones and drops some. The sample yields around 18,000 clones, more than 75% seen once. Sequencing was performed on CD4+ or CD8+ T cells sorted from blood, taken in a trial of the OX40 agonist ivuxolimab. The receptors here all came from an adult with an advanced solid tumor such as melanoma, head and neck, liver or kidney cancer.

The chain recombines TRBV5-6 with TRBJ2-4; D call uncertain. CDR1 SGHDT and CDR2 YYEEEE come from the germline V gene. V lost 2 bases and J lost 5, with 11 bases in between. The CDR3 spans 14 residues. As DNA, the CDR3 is TGTGCCAGCAGCTTTGGGTTTCAGGAAAACATTCAGTACTTC. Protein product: CASSFGFQENIQYF.

CDR3 nucleotide sequence: TGCGCCAGCAGCCAAGATCAGGGTATGAACACTGAAGCTTTCTTT. Protein sequence: CASSQDQGMNTEAFF. V and J are TRBV4-1 and TRBJ1-1; D may be TRBD1 (5 bases). The CDR3 runs to 15 residues. Germline V gene lookup returns CDR1 MGHRA and CDR2 YSYEKL. The V gene lost 0 bases and the J gene lost 0 bases, with 8 bases spanning the gap.

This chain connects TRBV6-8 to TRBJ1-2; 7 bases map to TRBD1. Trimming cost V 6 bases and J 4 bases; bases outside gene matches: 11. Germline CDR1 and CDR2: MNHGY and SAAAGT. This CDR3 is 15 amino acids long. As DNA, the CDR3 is TGTGCCAGCAGCCTAAAAACAGGGGCTGCCTATGGCTACACCTTC. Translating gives CASSLKTGAAYGYTF.

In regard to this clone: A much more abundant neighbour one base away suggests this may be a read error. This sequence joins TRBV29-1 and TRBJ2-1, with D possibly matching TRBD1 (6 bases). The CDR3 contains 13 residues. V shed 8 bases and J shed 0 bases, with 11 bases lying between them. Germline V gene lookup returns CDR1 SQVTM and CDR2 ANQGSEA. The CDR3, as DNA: TGCAGCAACCACAGGGCCTCCTACAATGAGCAGTTCTTC. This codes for CSNHRASYNEQFF.

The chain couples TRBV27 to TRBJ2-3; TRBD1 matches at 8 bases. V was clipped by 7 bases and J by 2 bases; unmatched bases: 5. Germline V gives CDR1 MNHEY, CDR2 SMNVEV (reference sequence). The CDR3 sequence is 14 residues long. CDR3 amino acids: CASTLTGDTDTQYF. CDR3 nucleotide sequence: TGTGCCAGCACCTTGACAGGGGACACAGATACGCAGTATTTT.

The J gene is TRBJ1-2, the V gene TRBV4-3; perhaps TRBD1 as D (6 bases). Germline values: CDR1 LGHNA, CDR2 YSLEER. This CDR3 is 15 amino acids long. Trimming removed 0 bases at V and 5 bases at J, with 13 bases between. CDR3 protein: CASSQDLGTSYGYTF. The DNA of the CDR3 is TGCGCCAGCAGCCAAGATCTCGGGACAAGTTATGGCTACACCTTC.

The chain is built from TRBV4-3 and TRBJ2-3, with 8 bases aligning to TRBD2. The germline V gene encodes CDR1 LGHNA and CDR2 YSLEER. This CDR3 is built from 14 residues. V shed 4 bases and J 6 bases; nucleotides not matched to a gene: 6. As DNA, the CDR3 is TGCGCCAGCAGCCCGGCCGGGAGGGTCGATACGCAGTATTTT. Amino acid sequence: CASSPAGRVDTQYF.

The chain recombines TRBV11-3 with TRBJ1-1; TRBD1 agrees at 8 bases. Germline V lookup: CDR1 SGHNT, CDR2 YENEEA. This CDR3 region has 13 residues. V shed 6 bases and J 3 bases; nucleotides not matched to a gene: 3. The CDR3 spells CASSQGAYTEAFF. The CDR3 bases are TGTGCCAGCAGTCAGGGGGCATACACTGAAGCTTTCTTT.

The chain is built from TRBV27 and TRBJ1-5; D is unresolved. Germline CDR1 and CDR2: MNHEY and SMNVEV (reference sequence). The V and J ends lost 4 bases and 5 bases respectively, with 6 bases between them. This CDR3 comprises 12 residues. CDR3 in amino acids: CASSYEYQPQHF. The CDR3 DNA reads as TGTGCCAGCAGTTATGAGTATCAGCCCCAGCATTTT.

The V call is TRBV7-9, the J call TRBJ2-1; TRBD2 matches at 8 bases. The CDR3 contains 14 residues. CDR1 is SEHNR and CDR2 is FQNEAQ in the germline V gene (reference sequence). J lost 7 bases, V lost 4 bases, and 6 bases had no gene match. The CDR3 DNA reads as TGTGCCAGCAGCTCTCTGACTAGCGTGAATGAGCAGTTCTTC. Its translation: CASSSLTSVNEQFF.

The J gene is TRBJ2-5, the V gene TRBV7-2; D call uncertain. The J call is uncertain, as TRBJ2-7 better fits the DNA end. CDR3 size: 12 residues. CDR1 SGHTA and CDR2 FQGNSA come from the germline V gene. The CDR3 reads CASSFWGYEQYF. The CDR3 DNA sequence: TGTGCCAGCAGCTTCTGGGGCTACGAGCAGTACTTC.

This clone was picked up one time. The CDR3 spells CASSPTTGWSHEQYF. The CDR3 region has the DNA TGTGCCAGCAGTCCCACGACAGGGTGGTCCCACGAGCAGTACTTC. The V gene is TRBV28, the J gene TRBJ2-7; 7 bases match TRBD1. The V segment lost 5 bases and the J segment 5 bases; nucleotides outside the gene matches: 12. Per germline, CDR1 MDHEN and CDR2 SYDVKM. The CDR3 loop spans 15 amino acids.

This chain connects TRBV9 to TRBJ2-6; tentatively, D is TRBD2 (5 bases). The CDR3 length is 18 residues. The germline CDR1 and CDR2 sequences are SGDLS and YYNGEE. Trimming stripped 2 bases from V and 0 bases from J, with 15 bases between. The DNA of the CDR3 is TGTGCCAGCAGCGTTCGGGAAGATTTCCTCTCTGGGGCCAACGTCCTGACTTTC. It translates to CASSVREDFLSGANVLTF.

The CDR3 DNA sequence: TGTGCCAGCAGTTTATCGGGAAATGAGCAGTTCTTC. Translated: CASSLSGNEQFF. The chain recombines TRBV27 with TRBJ2-1; D ambiguous. The CDR3 extends over 12 amino acids. V lost 0 bases to trimming and J lost 7 bases, with 4 bases between them. Germline assignment: CDR1 MNHEY and CDR2 SMNVEV (reference sequence).

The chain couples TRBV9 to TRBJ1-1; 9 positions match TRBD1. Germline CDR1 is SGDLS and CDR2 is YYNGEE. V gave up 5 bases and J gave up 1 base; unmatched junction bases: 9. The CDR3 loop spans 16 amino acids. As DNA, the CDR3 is TGTGCCAGCAGAAATACAGGGGGCGCCGGGAACACTGAAGCTTTCTTT. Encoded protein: CASRNTGGAGNTEAFF.

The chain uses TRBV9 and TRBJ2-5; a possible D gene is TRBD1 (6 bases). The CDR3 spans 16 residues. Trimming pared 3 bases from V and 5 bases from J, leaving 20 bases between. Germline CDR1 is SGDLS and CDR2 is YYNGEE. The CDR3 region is CASSGSRQEVDETQYF. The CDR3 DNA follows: TGTGCCAGCAGCGGATCCAGACAGGAGGTCGATGAGACCCAGTACTTC.

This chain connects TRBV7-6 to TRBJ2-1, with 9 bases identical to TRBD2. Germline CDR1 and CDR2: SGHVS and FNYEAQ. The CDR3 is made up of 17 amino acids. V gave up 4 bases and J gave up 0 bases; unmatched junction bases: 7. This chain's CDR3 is CASSSPTSGSSYNEQFF. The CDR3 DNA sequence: TGTGCCAGCAGCTCCCCGACTAGCGGCAGCTCCTACAATGAGCAGTTCTTC.

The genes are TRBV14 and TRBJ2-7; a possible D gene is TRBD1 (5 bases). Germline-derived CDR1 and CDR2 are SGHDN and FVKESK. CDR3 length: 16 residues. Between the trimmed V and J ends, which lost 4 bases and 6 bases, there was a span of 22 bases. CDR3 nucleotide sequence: TGTGCCAGCAGCCGCCACCCCTTGACAGATAGAGGCGAGCAGTACTTC. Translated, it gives CASSRHPLTDRGEQYF. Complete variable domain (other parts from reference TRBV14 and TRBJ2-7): EAGVTQFPSHSVIEKGQTVTLRCDPISGHDNLYWYRRVMGKEIKFLLHFVKESKQDESGMPNNRFLAERTGGTYSTLKVQPAELEDSGVYFCASSRHPLTDRGEQYFGPGTRLTVT.

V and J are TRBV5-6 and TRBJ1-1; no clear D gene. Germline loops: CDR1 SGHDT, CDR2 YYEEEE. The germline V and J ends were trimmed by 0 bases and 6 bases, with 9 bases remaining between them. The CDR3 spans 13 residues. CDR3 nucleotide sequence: TGTGCCAGCAGCTTGGACGGGGAGCCTGAAGCTTTCTTT. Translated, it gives CASSLDGEPEAFF.

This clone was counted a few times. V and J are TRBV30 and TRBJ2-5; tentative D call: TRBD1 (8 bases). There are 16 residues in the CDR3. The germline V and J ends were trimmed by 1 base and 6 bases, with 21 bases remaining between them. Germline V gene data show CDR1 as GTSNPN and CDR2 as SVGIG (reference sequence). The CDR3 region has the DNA TGTGCCTGGAGTGAAAGGACAGGGAGGGCCAGGCAGACCCAGTACTTC. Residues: CAWSERTGRARQTQYF.

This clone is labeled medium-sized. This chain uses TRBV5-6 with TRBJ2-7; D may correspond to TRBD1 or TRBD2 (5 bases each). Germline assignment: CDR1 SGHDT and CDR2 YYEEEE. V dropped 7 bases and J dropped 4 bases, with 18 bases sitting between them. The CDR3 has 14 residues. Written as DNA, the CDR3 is TGTGCCAGCGGAGCGGCAGGGATGTTATACGAGCAGTACTTC. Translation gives CASGAAGMLYEQYF.

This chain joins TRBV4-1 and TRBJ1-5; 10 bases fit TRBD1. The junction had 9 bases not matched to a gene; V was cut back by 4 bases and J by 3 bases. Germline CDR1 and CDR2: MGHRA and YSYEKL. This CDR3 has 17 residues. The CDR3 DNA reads TGCGCCAGCAGCCGCCTAGGAGACAGGGGGCTCAATCAGCCCCAGCATTTT. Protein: CASSRLGDRGLNQPQHF.

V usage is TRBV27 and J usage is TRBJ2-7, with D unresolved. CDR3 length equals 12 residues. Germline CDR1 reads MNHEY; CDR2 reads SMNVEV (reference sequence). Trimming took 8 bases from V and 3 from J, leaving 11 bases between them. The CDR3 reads CASGPESYEQYF. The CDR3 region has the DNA TGTGCCAGCGGACCCGAAAGCTACGAGCAGTACTTC.

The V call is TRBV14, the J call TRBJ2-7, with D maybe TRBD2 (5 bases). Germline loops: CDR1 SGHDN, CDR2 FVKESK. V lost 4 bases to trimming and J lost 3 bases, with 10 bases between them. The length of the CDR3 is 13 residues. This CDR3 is CASSLGVSYEQYF. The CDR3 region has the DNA TGTGCCAGCAGCCTCGGGGTAAGCTACGAGCAGTACTTC.